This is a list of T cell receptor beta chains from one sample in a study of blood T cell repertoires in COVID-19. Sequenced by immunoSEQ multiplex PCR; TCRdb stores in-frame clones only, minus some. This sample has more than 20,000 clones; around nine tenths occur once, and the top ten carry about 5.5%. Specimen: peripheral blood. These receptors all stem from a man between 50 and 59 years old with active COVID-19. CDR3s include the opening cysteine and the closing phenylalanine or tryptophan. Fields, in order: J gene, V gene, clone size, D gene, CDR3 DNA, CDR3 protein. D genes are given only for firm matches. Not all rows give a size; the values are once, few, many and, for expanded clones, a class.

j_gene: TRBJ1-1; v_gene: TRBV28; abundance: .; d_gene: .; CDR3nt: TGTGCCAGCAGTTTCGCGGCCACTGAAGCTTTCTTT; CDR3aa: CASSFAATEAFF
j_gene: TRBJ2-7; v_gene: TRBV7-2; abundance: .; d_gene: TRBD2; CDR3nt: TGTGCCAGCAGAACTAGCGGATGGGGTTACGAGCAGTACTTC; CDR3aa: CASRTSGWGYEQYF
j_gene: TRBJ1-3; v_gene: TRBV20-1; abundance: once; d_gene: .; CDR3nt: TGCAGTGCTAGTAACCCACAGGGCCCGCGGGGGGGAAACACCATATATTTT; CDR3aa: CSASNPQGPRGGNTIYF
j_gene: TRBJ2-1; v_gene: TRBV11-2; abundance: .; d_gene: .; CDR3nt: TGTGCCAGCAGCCCTTCTATGAATGAGCAGTTCTTC; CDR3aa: CASSPSMNEQFF
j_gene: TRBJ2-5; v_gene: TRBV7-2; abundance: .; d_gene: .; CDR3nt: TGTGCCAGCAGCCGGGGTAGTGGGCTTGAGACCCAGTACTTC; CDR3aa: CASSRGSGLETQYF
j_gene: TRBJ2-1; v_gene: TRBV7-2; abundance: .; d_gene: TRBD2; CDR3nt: TGTGCCAGCAGCACTAGCGGGGGGGCCATTGAGCAGTTCTTC; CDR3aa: CASSTSGGAIEQFF
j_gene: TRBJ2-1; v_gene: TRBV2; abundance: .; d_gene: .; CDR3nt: TGTGCCAGCAGTCAATGGGGCGATCTGGATGAGCAGTTCTTC; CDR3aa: CASSQWGDLDEQFF
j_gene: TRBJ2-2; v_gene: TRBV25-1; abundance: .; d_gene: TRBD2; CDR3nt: TGTGCCAGCAGTGACCACCGGACTAGAACTAACACCGGGGAGCTGTTTTTT; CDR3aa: CASSDHRTRTNTGELFF
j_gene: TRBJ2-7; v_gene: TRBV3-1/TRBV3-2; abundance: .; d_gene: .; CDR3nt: TGTGCCAGCAGCCGGGACATCCGGCAGCAGTACTTC; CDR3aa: CASSRDIRQQYF
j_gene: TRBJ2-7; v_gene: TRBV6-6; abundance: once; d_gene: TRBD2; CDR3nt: TGTGCCAGCAGTTACCGAATTAGCGGGACTTCCGGCGAGCAGTACTTC; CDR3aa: CASSYRISGTSGEQYF
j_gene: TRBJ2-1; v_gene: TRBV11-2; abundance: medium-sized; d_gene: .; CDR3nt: TGTGCCAGCAGCTTGGTTCGGGTCCCTGAGCAGTTCTTC; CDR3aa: CASSLVRVPEQFF
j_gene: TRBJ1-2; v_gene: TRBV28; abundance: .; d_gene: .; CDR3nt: TGTGCCAGCACCTCAACCCCCAGTTTAGGCTACACCTTC; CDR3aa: CASTSTPSLGYTF
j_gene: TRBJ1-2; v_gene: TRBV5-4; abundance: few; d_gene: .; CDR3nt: TGTGCCAGCAGCTTGGATTCTGGGGGCGGCGGCTACACCTTC; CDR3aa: CASSLDSGGGGYTF
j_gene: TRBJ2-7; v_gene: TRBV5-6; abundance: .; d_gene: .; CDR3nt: TGTGCCAGCAGCTCCGAGACAAGTGCCTACGAGCAGTACTTC; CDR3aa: CASSSETSAYEQYF
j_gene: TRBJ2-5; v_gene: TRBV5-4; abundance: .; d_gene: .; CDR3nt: TGTGCCAGCAGCCAATTCGCCCCCCTAGTAAGGAGTGAGACCCAGTACTTC; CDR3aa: CASSQFAPLVRSETQYF
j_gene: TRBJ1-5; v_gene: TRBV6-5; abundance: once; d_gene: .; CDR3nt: TGTGCCAGCACCCCACATGCAATGAGCAATCAGCCCCAGCATTTT; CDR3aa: CASTPHAMSNQPQHF
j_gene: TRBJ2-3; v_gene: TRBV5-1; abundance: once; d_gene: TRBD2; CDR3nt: TGCGCCAGCCATTCCGGGACTAGCGATACAGATACGCAGTATTTT; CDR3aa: CASHSGTSDTDTQYF
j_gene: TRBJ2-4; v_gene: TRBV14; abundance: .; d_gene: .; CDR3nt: TGTGCCAGCAGCCCGGGGACAAGTAAAAACATTCAGTACTTC; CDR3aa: CASSPGTSKNIQYF
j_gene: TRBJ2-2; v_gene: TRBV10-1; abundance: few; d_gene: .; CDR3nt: TGCGCCAGCCGCCGGATGGGGAGGACCGGGGAGCTGTTTTTT; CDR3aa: CASRRMGRTGELFF
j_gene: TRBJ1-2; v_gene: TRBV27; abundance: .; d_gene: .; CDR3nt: TGTGCCAGCAGCACGACCCAGGGGACGGGAGGCTACACCTTC; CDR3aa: CASSTTQGTGGYTF
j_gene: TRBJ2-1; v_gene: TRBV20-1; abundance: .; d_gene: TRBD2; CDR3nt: TGCAGTGCTAGTCTGCTAGCGGGAGATTACAGCTCCTACAATGAGCAGTTCTTC; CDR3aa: CSASLLAGDYSSYNEQFF
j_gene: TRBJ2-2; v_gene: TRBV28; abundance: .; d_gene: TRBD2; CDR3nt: TGTGCCAGCAGTTCGGGGAGGGGAGAACCCGGGGAGCTGTTTTTT; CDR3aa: CASSSGRGEPGELFF
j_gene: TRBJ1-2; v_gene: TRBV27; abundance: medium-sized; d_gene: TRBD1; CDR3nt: TGTGCCAGCAATCCAGGGGGCTATAACTATGGCTACACCTTC; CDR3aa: CASNPGGYNYGYTF
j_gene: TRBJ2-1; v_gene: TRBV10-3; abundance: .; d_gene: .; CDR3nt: TGTGCCGCTTCTAGTAGTAGACCCGATGAGCAGTTCTTC; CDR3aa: CAASSSRPDEQFF
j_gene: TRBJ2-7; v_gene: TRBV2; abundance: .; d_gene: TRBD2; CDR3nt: TGTGCCAGCAGTGGGCTAGCGGCCTACGAGCAGTACTTC; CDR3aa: CASSGLAAYEQYF
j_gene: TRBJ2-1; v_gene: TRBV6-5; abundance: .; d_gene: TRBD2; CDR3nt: TGTGCCAGCAGTTTTTATAGCGGGATAGGGACTAATGAGCAGTTCTTC; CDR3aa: CASSFYSGIGTNEQFF
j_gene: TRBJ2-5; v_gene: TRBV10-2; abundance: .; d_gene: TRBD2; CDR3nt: TGCGCCAGCAGCCCGGGACTAGTAAGAGAGACCCAGTACTTC; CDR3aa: CASSPGLVRETQYF
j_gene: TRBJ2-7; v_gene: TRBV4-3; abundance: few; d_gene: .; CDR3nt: TGCGCCAGCAGCCAAGAAAGAGCCTACGAGCAGTACTTC; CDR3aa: CASSQERAYEQYF
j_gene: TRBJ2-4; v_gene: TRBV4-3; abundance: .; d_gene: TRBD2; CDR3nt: TGCGCCAGCAGCCAAGATCGACTAGCGGGAGTAGGGAGAAACATTCAGTACTTC; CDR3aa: CASSQDRLAGVGRNIQYF
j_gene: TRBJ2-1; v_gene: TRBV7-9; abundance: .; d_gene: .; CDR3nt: TGTGCCAGCAGCACCCTCCGGGAGAAGGGCAATGAGCAGTTCTTC; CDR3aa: CASSTLREKGNEQFF
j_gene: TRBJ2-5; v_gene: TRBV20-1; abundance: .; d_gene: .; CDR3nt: TGCAGTGCTAGTACCGGCGGGGGCCTCCAAGAGACCCAGTACTTC; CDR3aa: CSASTGGGLQETQYF
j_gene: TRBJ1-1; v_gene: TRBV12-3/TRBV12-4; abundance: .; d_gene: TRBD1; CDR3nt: TGTGCCAGCAGCCTCGACAGGGATCAAGAAGCTTTCTTT; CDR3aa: CASSLDRDQEAFF
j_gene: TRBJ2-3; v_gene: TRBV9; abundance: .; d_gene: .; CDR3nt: TGTGCCAGCGAAGCATCTACAGATACGCAGTATTTT; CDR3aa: CASEASTDTQYF
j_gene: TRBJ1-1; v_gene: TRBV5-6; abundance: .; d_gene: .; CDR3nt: TGTGCCAGCAGCTTAATAGACAGAAACACTGAAGCTTTCTTT; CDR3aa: CASSLIDRNTEAFF
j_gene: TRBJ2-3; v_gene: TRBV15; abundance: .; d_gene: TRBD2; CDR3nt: TGTGCCACCAGCAGAGATATCGGGGCGGGGGGGCCAGATACGCAGTATTTT; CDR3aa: CATSRDIGAGGPDTQYF
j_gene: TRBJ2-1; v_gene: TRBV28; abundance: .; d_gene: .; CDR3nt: TGTGCCAGCAGACCATCTATTGGGGCGAGCTCCTACAATGAGCAGTTCTTC; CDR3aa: CASRPSIGASSYNEQFF
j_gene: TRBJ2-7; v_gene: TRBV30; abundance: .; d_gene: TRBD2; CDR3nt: TGTGCCTGGGGAAAGACTAGCGGGACCTACGAGCAGTACTTC; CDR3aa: CAWGKTSGTYEQYF
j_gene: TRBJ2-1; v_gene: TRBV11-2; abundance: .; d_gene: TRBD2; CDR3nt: TGTGCCAGCAGCCCCAAACTCCGGGAGCGGGGGGGCCTCAGTGAGCAGTTCTTC; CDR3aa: CASSPKLRERGGLSEQFF
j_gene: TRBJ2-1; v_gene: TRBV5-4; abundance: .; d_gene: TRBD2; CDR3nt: TGTGCCAGCAGCTTGGCAAAACCGGGACTAACCAGCGCGGAGCAGTTCTTC; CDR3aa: CASSLAKPGLTSAEQFF
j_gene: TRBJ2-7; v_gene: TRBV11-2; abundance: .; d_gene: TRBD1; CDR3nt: TGTGCCAGCAGACCCCTTCCGGGACAGGGGTCCAACTACGAGCAGTACTTC; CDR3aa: CASRPLPGQGSNYEQYF
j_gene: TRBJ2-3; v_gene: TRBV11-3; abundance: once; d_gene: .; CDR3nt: TGTGCCAGCAGCTTAGGTTCTGTGGCAAGCACAGATACGCAGTATTTT; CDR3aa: CASSLGSVASTDTQYF
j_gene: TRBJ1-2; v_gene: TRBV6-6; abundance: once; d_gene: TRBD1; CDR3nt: TGTGCCAGCAGGGGGACAGGGACTAACTATGGCTACACCTTC; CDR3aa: CASRGTGTNYGYTF
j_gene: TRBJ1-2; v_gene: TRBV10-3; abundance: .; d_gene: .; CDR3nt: TGTGCCATCAGTGAGCAACTTACTGGCTACACCTTC; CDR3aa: CAISEQLTGYTF
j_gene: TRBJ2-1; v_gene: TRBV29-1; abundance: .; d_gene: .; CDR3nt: TGCAGCGTTGAAATGGGCCCCAGACAGCCTACTCAGTTCTTC; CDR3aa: CSVEMGPRQPTQFF
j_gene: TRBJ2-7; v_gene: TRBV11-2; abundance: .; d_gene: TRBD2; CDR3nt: TGTGCCAGCAGCTTAGCTAGCGGGAGTGCCTACGAGCAGTACTTC; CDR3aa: CASSLASGSAYEQYF
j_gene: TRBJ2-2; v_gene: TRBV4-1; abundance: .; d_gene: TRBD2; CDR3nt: TGCGCCAGCAGCCCTCCGGGACTAGCGGATAACACCGGGGAGCTGTTTTTT; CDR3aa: CASSPPGLADNTGELFF
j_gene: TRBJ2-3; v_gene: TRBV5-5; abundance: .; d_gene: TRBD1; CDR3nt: TGTGCCAGCAGCTTGGCAGGGGGCAGGACAGATACGCAGTATTTT; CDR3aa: CASSLAGGRTDTQYF
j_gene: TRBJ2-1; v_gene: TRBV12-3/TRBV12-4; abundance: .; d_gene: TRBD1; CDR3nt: TGTGCCAGCAGCCCGGGACAGGGCCATGAGCAGTTCTTC; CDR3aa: CASSPGQGHEQFF
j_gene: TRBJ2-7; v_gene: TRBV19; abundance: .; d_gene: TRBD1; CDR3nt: TGTGCCAGTAGTATAGGAGGGGGCATAGGATACGAGCAGTACTTC; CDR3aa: CASSIGGGIGYEQYF
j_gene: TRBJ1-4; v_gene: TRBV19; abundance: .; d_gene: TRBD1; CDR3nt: TGTGCCAGTAGTATCGGGACAGGGGGTTTATCTAATGAAAAACTGTTTTTT; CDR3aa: CASSIGTGGLSNEKLFF
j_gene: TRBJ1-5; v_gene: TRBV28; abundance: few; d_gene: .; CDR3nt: TGTGCCAGCAGTTTTCATCAGGGACTCGGTAGCTTGGATCAGCCCCAGCATTTT; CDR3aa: CASSFHQGLGSLDQPQHF
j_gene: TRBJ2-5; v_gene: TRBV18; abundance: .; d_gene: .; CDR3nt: TGTGCCAGCTCACCACTAAATAGCCAAGAGACCCAGTACTTC; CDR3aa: CASSPLNSQETQYF
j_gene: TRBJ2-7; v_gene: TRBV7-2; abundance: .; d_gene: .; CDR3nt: TGTGCCAGCAGCTTAAGGGGGAAGGGCTACGAGCAGTACTTC; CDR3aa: CASSLRGKGYEQYF